This T cell receptor (beta chain) was captured by sequencing in a study of vaccination and CD4 T cells after COVID-19. The Oncomine TCR Beta short-read assay sequenced DNA from cultured CD4+ T cells. TCRdb re-derived calls from the PCR reads in MiXCR, one entry per CDR3 protein. The repertoire consists of about 15,000 distinct CDR3 sequences, with roughly 74% occurring once and the leading ten covering roughly 9.1%. Comments on this clonotype: Its antigen is as yet unknown.

Treatment of the sample: roughly 10-day PBMC culture with coronavirus spike peptide pools or control peptides (ViraFEST assay). V shed 8 bases and J 1 base; nucleotides not matched to a gene: 5. CDR3 length equals 13 residues. Looked up from germline, CDR1 is GTSNPN and CDR2 is SVGIG (reference sequence). The clonotype comes from a human donor who received a COVID-19 vaccine. J is TRBJ2-7 and V is TRBV30; 10 bases fit TRBD2. The material sequenced was CD4+ T cells from blood, cultured in vitro, taken after SARS-CoV-2 vaccination. The CDR3 bases are TGTGCCGGGGAGCGGGGGGGTTCCTACGAGCAGTACTTC. It codes for CAGERGGSYEQYF.